The 7 T cell receptor beta chains below were found in one sample sequenced in a study of memory B cells and T cells in multiple sclerosis. Stimulus-free culture yielded autoproliferating CFSE-dim and non-proliferating CFSE-high T cells, each sequenced separately. Cultures began with fewer than 5.5x10^7 CFSE-labeled PBMCs, unstimulated for 6 to 8 days, with replicate wells pooled. The data were produced by immunoSEQ multiplex PCR, yet TCRdb's version contains in-frame clones alone and is incomplete. The table shows under 50,000 clones, with roughly 82% occurring only once. These TCRs' antigens remain unknown. Input material: PBMCs from blood kept in culture. The receptors shown here come from a human donor with multiple sclerosis.

The chain combines TRBV28 with TRBJ1-5; D not certain. The germline CDR1 and CDR2 sequences are MDHEN and SYDVKM. This CDR3 region has 14 residues. V lost 7 bases to trimming and J lost 0 bases, with 10 bases between them. CDR3 bases: TGTGCCAGCATTTTTTCCGGTAGCAATCAGCCCCAGCATTTT. Protein: CASIFSGSNQPQHF.

This clone was seen once. The V call is TRBV5-5, the J call TRBJ2-5, with 8 bases matching TRBD2. The CDR3 runs 16 residues. In germline, CDR1 is SGHKS, CDR2 YYEKEE (reference sequence). The J segment lost 6 bases and the V segment lost 3 bases, leaving 13 bases of the junction unmatched. CDR3 bases: TGTGCCAGCAGCTCGGAAGCGGGGGCCGGGACGAAGACCCAGTACTTC. Translation gives CASSSEAGAGTKTQYF.

The chain uses TRBV10-3 and TRBJ2-5; D might be TRBD2 (8 bases). Germline V lookup: CDR1 ENHRY, CDR2 SYGVKD. This CDR3 has 15 amino acids. V was shortened by 7 bases and J by 5 bases, with 20 bases between the two germline ends. CDR3 in amino acids: CAIKGARGGLETQYF. CDR3 in DNA: TGTGCCATCAAGGGGGCTCGCGGGGGGCTGGAGACCCAGTACTTC.

This clone turned up a few times. This chain uses TRBV14 with TRBJ2-1; unclear D gene. The CDR3 has 15 residues. Germline V gene data show CDR1 as SGHDN and CDR2 as FVKESK. Trimming left V 0 bases short and J 1 base short, with 7 bases between. The CDR3 sequence is CASSQDWRSYNEQFF. The CDR3 DNA reads as TGTGCCAGCAGCCAAGATTGGCGATCCTACAATGAGCAGTTCTTC.

The DNA for the CDR3 is TGTGCCAGCAGCACGGGGGACAGTTCCTACGAGCAGTACTTC. It is translated as CASSTGDSSYEQYF. The chain links TRBV9 to TRBJ2-7; the D gene is possibly TRBD1 (7 bases). The CDR3 has 14 amino acids. Germline values: CDR1 SGDLS, CDR2 YYNGEE. Trimming took off 4 bases at V and 1 base at J, with 12 bases between the two ends.

The genes are TRBV6-1 and TRBJ2-5; D remains unclear. The CDR3 runs 10 residues. Germline CDR1 and CDR2: MNHNS and SASEGT. V lost 8 bases and J 4 bases, leaving 5 bases between the germline ends. The CDR3 loop is CASAPETQYF. The CDR3 DNA reads as TGTGCCAGCGCGCCAGAGACCCAGTACTTC.

In regard to this clone: Other DNA sequences in the same sample also yield this CDR3. The chain joins TRBV7-9 to TRBJ2-1; D possibly corresponds to TRBD2 (5 bases). The CDR3 length is 14 residues. In germline, CDR1 is SEHNR, CDR2 FQNEAQ (reference sequence). V was clipped by 7 bases and J by 1 base, with 11 bases between them. Here the CDR3 DNA reads TGTGCCAGCACCGCAGGAGGTTCCTACAATGAGCAGTTCTTC. Translated, it gives CASTAGGSYNEQFF.